This T cell receptor (beta chain) was documented in a study of cytomegalovirus exposure and HLA in healthy donors. Looking at the study overall: HLA-typed donors contributed around 85 million unique TCRs, which were held in an early data release.

Amplification used 60 Vbeta primers and 13 Jbeta primers. Original data processing: Unique TCR beta chains totaled roughly 81 million in a later count, with roughly 10 million of them shared. TCRdb's copy holds only in-frame clones and misses some; the assay was immunoSEQ multiplex PCR. Clone size and V and J calls were adopted from that table, with D and trimming inferred from the DNA. The data show roughly 150,000 clones, around 78% seen once. Germline V lookup: CDR1 SGHRS, CDR2 YFSETQ. Deletions cut 1 base from V and 3 bases from J, with 12 bases between. This CDR3 has 15 amino acids. This clone is a singleton in its sample. Its antigen is undetermined. General observations from the study: For most TCR beta V segments, an earlier analysis put the productive rate at about 87% or about 30% of the time.

The genes are TRBV5-1 and TRBJ2-3; possibly TRBD1 for D (6 bases). The sequence came from a woman aged 40 to 49 in good health and CMV-seropositive. Material for sequencing was PBMCs. The CDR3 reads CASSLYRELTDTQYF. The CDR3 DNA reads TGCGCCAGCAGCTTGTACAGGGAATTGACAGATACGCAGTATTTT.